This entry lists 14 T cell receptor beta chains sequenced from one sample in a study of T cells after yellow fever vaccination. Via MiXCR, TCRdb re-called the 5' RACE reads, giving one row per CDR3 protein. Of a few hundred thousand distinct CDR3 sequences in the sample, 6.8% were seen once. This material consisted of PBMCs, taken roughly 45 days after the first yellow fever vaccination. The receptors were sampled from a man between 18 and 35 years old who received the YFV17D yellow fever vaccine.

The gene calls are TRBV18 and TRBJ1-3, with 8 bases identical to TRBD1. Germline assignment: CDR1 KGHSH and CDR2 LQKENI. The V and J ends lost 1 base and 4 bases, in that order; junction bases with no gene match: 9. This CDR3 is 17 amino acids long. This CDR3 is CASSPLVTGARGNTIYF. The CDR3 nucleotides read TGTGCCAGCTCACCACTTGTGACAGGGGCCCGCGGAAACACCATATATTTT.

The rearrangement links TRBV9 to TRBJ2-3; 7 nucleotides line up with TRBD2. The CDR3 contains 13 residues. J lost 8 bases, V lost 4 bases, and 7 bases had no gene match. Germline-derived CDR1 and CDR2 are SGDLS and YYNGEE. CDR3 nucleotides: TGTGCCAGCAGCCCCCGACTAGCTCGTACGCAGTATTTT. Amino acids: CASSPRLARTQYF. Full variable domain (outside the CDR3, taken from reference TRBV9 and TRBJ2-3): DSGVTQTPKHLITATGQRVTLRCSPRSGDLSVYWYQQSLDQGLQFLIQYYNGEERAKGNILERFSAQQFPDLHSELNLSSLELGDSALYFCASSPRLARTQYFGPGTRLTVL.

This clonotype has at least ten counts. J is TRBJ1-5 and V is TRBV10-3; D uncertain. From germline, CDR1 is ENHRY and CDR2 SYGVKD. Trimming pared 2 bases from V and 0 bases from J, leaving 8 bases between. The CDR3 is 15 amino acids. CDR3 in amino acids: CAISEVPNSNQPQHF. CDR3 nucleotide sequence: TGTGCCATCAGTGAGGTTCCAAATAGCAATCAGCCCCAGCATTTT.

This clonotype was seen a handful of times. The gene calls are TRBV7-9 and TRBJ2-3; D might be TRBD1 or TRBD2, each matching 6 bases. Germline V gives CDR1 SEHNR, CDR2 FQNEAQ (reference sequence). This CDR3 region has 15 residues. The ends were cut back, 5 bases at V and 4 bases at J, with 16 bases in the middle. The CDR3 reads CASSPGGSRADTQYF. In DNA, the CDR3 is TGTGCCAGCAGCCCCGGGGGCAGCAGGGCAGATACGCAGTATTTT.

A few counts support this clonotype. J is TRBJ1-1 and V is TRBV5-1, with 9 positions matching TRBD1. Germline lookup yields CDR1 SGHRS and CDR2 YFSETQ. The V and J ends lost 4 bases and 4 bases, in that order; junction bases with no gene match: 8. The length of the CDR3 is 15 residues. Here the CDR3 reads CASSLGDREGTEAFF. CDR3 DNA sequence: TGCGCCAGCAGCCTGGGGGACAGGGAGGGCACTGAAGCTTTCTTT.

This clonotype was counted a few times. The chain carries TRBV5-1 and TRBJ2-5; TRBD2 matches 7 bases. Germline-derived CDR1 and CDR2 are SGHRS and YFSETQ. V was clipped by 8 bases and J by 3 bases; unmatched bases: 4. The CDR3 spans 12 residues. In DNA, the CDR3 is TGCGCCAGAACCGGGAGGAAAGAGACCCAGTACTTC. Translated, it gives CARTGRKETQYF. Full variable domain (missing parts from reference TRBV5-1 and TRBJ2-5): KAGVTQTPRYLIKTRGQQVTLSCSPISGHRSVSWYQQTPGQGLQFLFEYFSETQRNKGNFPGRFSGRQFSNSRSEMNVSTLELGDSALYLCARTGRKETQYFGPGTRLLVL.

This clonotype was counted at least ten times. This chain links TRBV12-3 or TRBV12-4 with TRBJ1-6; 9 bases fit TRBD1. This CDR3 has 14 residues. J was trimmed by 10 bases and V by 5 bases; bases with no gene match: 6. CDR3 residues: CASSPGTGHSPLHF. In DNA form, the CDR3 reads TGTGCCAGCAGTCCCGGGACAGGGCACTCACCCCTCCACTTT.

The chain combines TRBV7-9 with TRBJ1-2; D is undetermined. This CDR3 is built from 14 residues. Germline lookup yields CDR1 SEHNR and CDR2 FQNEAQ (reference sequence). V gave up 5 bases and J gave up 5 bases, with 15 bases separating them. The CDR3 sequence: CASSPAPARYGYTF. The DNA for the CDR3 is TGTGCCAGCAGCCCAGCCCCGGCTCGATATGGCTACACCTTC.

This clonotype has more than one count but fewer than ten. This chain joins TRBV29-1 and TRBJ2-7; 8 bases align to TRBD1. Germline-derived CDR1 and CDR2 are SQVTM and ANQGSEA. V was pared by 3 bases and J by 2 bases, with 6 bases of the junction left unmatched. This CDR3 region has 14 residues. CDR3: CSVEGGQGTYEQYF. The CDR3 DNA follows: TGCAGCGTTGAGGGCGGACAGGGAACCTACGAGCAGTACTTC.

This clonotype came up a few times. The V call is TRBV6-2 or TRBV6-3, the J call TRBJ1-1, with D uncertain. The CDR3 loop spans 14 amino acids. The ends were cut back, 7 bases at V and 0 bases at J, with 12 bases in the middle. CDR1 and CDR2 from the germline V gene are MNHEY and SVGEGT. The chain's CDR3 is CASNGVRMNTEAFF. In DNA form, the CDR3 reads TGTGCCAGCAACGGGGTTAGGATGAACACTGAAGCTTTCTTT.

This clonotype has ten or more counts. The rearrangement links TRBV5-5 to TRBJ1-4; D gene unclear. The germline V gene has CDR1 SGHKS and CDR2 YYEKEE (reference sequence). The CDR3 contains 11 residues. Trimming removed 2 bases at V and 7 bases at J, with 3 bases between. CDR3 residues: CASSLAEKLFF. The CDR3 DNA sequence: TGTGCCAGCAGCTTAGCTGAAAAACTGTTTTTT.

The chain couples TRBV7-2 to TRBJ1-1, with 7 positions matching TRBD1. The J segment lost 12 bases and the V segment lost 0 bases, leaving 10 bases of the junction unmatched. This CDR3 contains 14 residues. Germline assignment: CDR1 SGHTA and CDR2 FQGNSA. The chain's CDR3 is CASSLAQGGVLSFF. CDR3 bases: TGTGCCAGCAGCTTAGCGCAAGGGGGCGTGTTGTCTTTCTTT.

In its sample, this clonotype was seen a few times. CDR3 DNA: TGTGCCAGCAGCTTGGGGGTCGGCTCGGGGGCCCAGTACTTC. Its protein product is CASSLGVGSGAQYF. The rearrangement joins TRBV7-9 to TRBJ2-5; D may be TRBD2 (6 bases). Germline V gene sequence: CDR1 SEHNR, CDR2 FQNEAQ (reference sequence). The CDR3 runs 14 residues. V lost 3 bases and J 9 bases, leaving 17 bases between the germline ends. Variable domain in full (rest from reference TRBV7-9 and TRBJ2-5): DTGVSQNPRHKITKRGQNVTFRCDPISEHNRLYWYRQTLGQGPEFLTYFQNEAQLEKSRLLSDRFSAERPKGSFSTLEIQRTEQGDSAMYLCASSLGVGSGAQYFGPGTRLLVL.

This clonotype has only a few counts. DNA for the CDR3: TGTGCCAGCAGCCGACCCCTAGCTTACGCGGGGGGCAATGAGCAGTTCTTC. It codes for CASSRPLAYAGGNEQFF. The gene calls are TRBV7-8 and TRBJ2-1, with 8 positions matching TRBD2. Looked up from germline, CDR1 is SGHVS and CDR2 is FQNEAQ. Trimming at V came to 5 bases and at J to 6 bases, leaving 15 bases not matched to a gene. The CDR3 extends over 17 amino acids. Full variable domain (remainder filled in from reference TRBV7-8 and TRBJ2-1): GAGVSQSPRYKVAKRGQDVALRCDPISGHVSLFWYQQALGQGPEFLTYFQNEAQLDKSGLPSDRFFAERPEGSVSTLKIQRTQQEDSAVYLCASSRPLAYAGGNEQFFGPGTRLTVL.